Below are 17 T cell receptor beta chains sequenced from a single sample in a study of OX40 agonist ivuxolimab in advanced cancers. Clones were read by immunoSEQ multiplex PCR, and TCRdb kept only the in-frame ones, dropping some. Counted here are 60,000 to 100,000 clones, about 89% occurring once; the ten biggest clones make up less than 0.55%. This specimen was CD4+ or CD8+ T cells sorted from blood, taken in a trial of the OX40 agonist ivuxolimab. Receptors originate from an adult with an advanced solid tumor such as melanoma, head and neck, liver or kidney cancer.

This chain joins TRBV27 and TRBJ1-1; no definite D call. CDR3 size: 13 residues. Trimming left V 4 bases short and J 5 bases short, with 11 bases between. Germline V gene sequence: CDR1 MNHEY, CDR2 SMNVEV (reference sequence). Here the CDR3 DNA reads TGTGCCAGCAGTTACGGAAGAAGGACTGAAGCTTTCTTT. Its translation is CASSYGRRTEAFF.

The rearrangement uses TRBV19 and TRBJ1-1; D uncertain. The V end was cut by 5 bases, the J end by 3 bases, with 10 bases between. There are 13 residues in the CDR3. Germline V CDR1 and CDR2: LNHDA, SQIVND (reference sequence). The CDR3, as DNA: TGTGCCAGTAGTTCATCAGTGTACACTGAAGCTTTCTTT. Translation gives CASSSSVYTEAFF.

The chain is built from TRBV6-5 and TRBJ2-7; D may match TRBD1 or TRBD2 (5 bases each). Trimming stripped 0 bases from V and 3 bases from J, with 12 bases between. Per the germline V gene, CDR1 is MNHEY and CDR2 is SVGAGI. The CDR3 sequence is 15 residues long. CDR3 residues: CASSYSPGTDYEQYF. DNA for the CDR3: TGTGCCAGCAGTTACTCCCCCGGGACCGACTACGAGCAGTACTTC.

The J gene is TRBJ1-3, the V gene TRBV19; the D gene is possibly TRBD1 (5 bases). The germline gives CDR1 LNHDA, CDR2 SQIVND (reference sequence). The V gene lost 5 bases and the J gene lost 4 bases, with 9 bases spanning the gap. There are 13 residues in the CDR3. CDR3: CASSEGDGNTIYF. The CDR3 DNA sequence: TGTGCCAGTAGTGAAGGGGACGGAAACACCATATATTTT.

V is TRBV9 and J is TRBJ2-3; possibly TRBD1 or TRBD2 for D (5 bases each). V was shortened by 3 bases and J by 1 base, with 9 bases between the two germline ends. The CDR3 is made up of 14 amino acids. Germline V lookup: CDR1 SGDLS, CDR2 YYNGEE. CDR3 loop: CASSEVGGTDTQYF. CDR3 bases: TGTGCCAGCAGCGAGGTGGGGGGCACAGATACGCAGTATTTT.

The rearrangement joins TRBV20-1 to TRBJ1-3, with 10 bases identical to TRBD1. The CDR3 spans 11 residues. Per the germline V gene, CDR1 is DFQATT and CDR2 is SNEGSKA (reference sequence). The ends lost 6 bases at V and 12 bases at J; junction bases unmatched: 5. Here the CDR3 DNA reads TGCAGTGCCGGGACAGGGGACGGCATATATTTT. This encodes CSAGTGDGIYF.

This chain joins TRBV19 and TRBJ1-4, with TRBD1 matching over 8 bases. Germline CDR1 is LNHDA and CDR2 is SQIVND (reference sequence). The ends lost 4 bases at V and 3 bases at J; junction bases unmatched: 7. The CDR3 is 16 amino acids. The CDR3 loop reads CASSTLTRGPNEKLFF. The CDR3, as DNA: TGTGCCAGTAGTACGCTCACCAGGGGGCCTAATGAAAAACTGTTTTTT.

J is TRBJ2-3 and V is TRBV27; D ambiguous. Trimming removed 9 bases at V and 1 base at J, with 11 bases between. This CDR3 contains 13 residues. The germline V gene has CDR1 MNHEY and CDR2 SMNVEV (reference sequence). The CDR3 loop reads CASSSARTDTQYF. In DNA form, the CDR3 reads TGTGCCAGTTCGAGCGCCCGCACAGATACGCAGTATTTT.

The chain combines TRBV6-1 with TRBJ2-7; perhaps D is TRBD1 or TRBD2 (5 bases each). CDR1 and CDR2 from the germline V gene are MNHNS and SASEGT. The CDR3 loop spans 13 amino acids. V lost 8 bases and J 3 bases, leaving 14 bases between the germline ends. CDR3 bases: TGTGCCAGCTCGGTAGAGAGGGGCTACGAGCAGTACTTC. Protein sequence: CASSVERGYEQYF.

The V call is TRBV9, the J call TRBJ1-2; D unresolved. There are 15 residues in the CDR3. The V and J ends lost 3 bases and 5 bases respectively, with 17 bases between them. Germline-derived CDR1 and CDR2 are SGDLS and YYNGEE. The CDR3 DNA follows: TGTGCCAGCAGCGGAGAGACCCCTGGTCGTTATGGCTACACCTTC. This codes for CASSGETPGRYGYTF.

This rearrangement joins TRBV10-3 to TRBJ1-1; the D gene is possibly TRBD1 (6 bases). Trimming left V 3 bases short and J 1 base short, with 12 bases between. This CDR3 region has 15 residues. CDR1 is ENHRY, CDR2 SYGVKD, per germline. As DNA, the CDR3 is TGTGCCATCAGTGAAGCCGGGACAAGGAACACTGAAGCTTTCTTT. The encoded protein is CAISEAGTRNTEAFF.

This sequence joins TRBV5-1 and TRBJ2-6, with a possible D match to TRBD1 (5 bases). There are 15 residues in the CDR3. V lost 4 bases to trimming and J lost 0 bases, with 8 bases between them. Germline V CDR1 and CDR2: SGHRS, YFSETQ. The CDR3 coding sequence is TGCGCCAGCAGCACTCAGGGCTCTGGGGCCAACGTCCTGACTTTC. Translating it yields CASSTQGSGANVLTF. The whole variable domain, remainder taken from reference TRBV5-1 and TRBJ2-6, is KAGVTQTPRYLIKTRGQQVTLSCSPISGHRSVSWYQQTPGQGLQFLFEYFSETQRNKGNFPGRFSGRQFSNSRSEMNVSTLELGDSALYLCASSTQGSGANVLTFGAGSRLTVL.

The chain combines TRBV18 with TRBJ2-7; perhaps TRBD2 as D (6 bases). In germline, CDR1 is KGHSH, CDR2 LQKENI. The CDR3 totals 12 residues. Trimming left V 4 bases short and J 5 bases short, with 9 bases between. CDR3 protein: CASSRTTDEQYF. CDR3 bases: TGTGCCAGCTCACGGACTACGGACGAGCAGTACTTC.

The rearrangement links TRBV6-6 to TRBJ1-2; D remains ambiguous. CDR3 length: 13 amino acids. Trimming took 6 bases from V and 4 from J, leaving 12 bases between them. The germline CDR1 and CDR2 sequences are MNHNY and SVGAGI (reference sequence). The CDR3 here is CASSEQAGYGYTF. The CDR3 nucleotides are TGTGCCAGCAGCGAGCAGGCTGGCTATGGCTACACCTTC.

The rearrangement joins TRBV5-4 to TRBJ1-1, with D perhaps matching TRBD1 (5 bases). Per the germline V gene, CDR1 is SGHNT and CDR2 is YYREEE (reference sequence). The CDR3 extends over 16 amino acids. V was pared by 2 bases and J by 4 bases, with 18 bases between. The CDR3 DNA is TGTGCCAGCAGCTTTTTGGGGGGTCGGTTTTCCACTGAAGCTTTCTTT. It codes for CASSFLGGRFSTEAFF.

The CDR3 DNA reads as TGTGCCAGCACCTTTGGGGACGTTGGAGTCGCTGAAGCTTTCTTT. It translates to CASTFGDVGVAEAFF. The rearrangement joins TRBV7-9 to TRBJ1-1, with D tentatively TRBD1 (5 bases). In germline, CDR1 is SEHNR, CDR2 FQNEAQ (reference sequence). The CDR3 covers 15 residues. Trimming left V 7 bases short and J 6 bases short, with 21 bases between.

This clone has only a few counts. The chain combines TRBV2 with TRBJ1-6, with D possibly TRBD1 on 5 matching bases. CDR1 is SNHLY, CDR2 FYNNEI, per germline. The length of the CDR3 is 16 residues. With 2 bases removed from V and 9 bases from J, the gap between germline ends came to 17 bases. CDR3: CASSEMGLSAGSPLHF. Written as DNA, the CDR3 is TGTGCCAGCAGTGAAATGGGGCTATCGGCTGGTTCACCCCTCCACTTT.